The TCR beta chain under discussion was sequenced for a study of PD-L1 blockade in urothelial cancer. Study-wide context: T cells were recovered from blood samples at a median of approximately 150,000.

Time point denoted: pretreatment peripheral blood. Here immunoSEQ multiplex PCR was the method, and the copy in TCRdb shows in-frame clones only, minus some. Among over 65,000 clones, about 90% were seen once, and the ten largest hold 3.5% to 5.5%. The germline V gene encodes CDR1 MNHEY and CDR2 SMNVEV (reference sequence). V shed 8 bases, J shed 5 bases, and the junction held 8 bases outside the gene matches. The CDR3 sequence is 15 residues long. The chain is built from TRBV27 and TRBJ2-2; TRBD2 agrees at 10 bases. This TCR derives from a man between 65 and 79 years old with urothelial cancer. The sequences come from PBMCs, collected around atezolizumab (anti-PD-L1) treatment. This CDR3 is CASRLAGVDTGELFF. The CDR3 coding sequence is TGTGCCAGCCGCCTAGCGGGAGTCGATACCGGGGAGCTGTTTTTT.